Below, 21 T cell receptor beta chains from the same sample are listed, as sequenced in a study of blood T cell repertoires in COVID-19. Data came from immunoSEQ multiplex PCR; TCRdb stores just in-frame clones and leaves some out. The repertoire consists of a few hundred thousand clones, with around nine tenths occurring once and the leading ten covering around 3.1%. Sequenced material: peripheral blood. The source of these receptors is a man aged 60 to 75 with acute or convalescent COVID-19.

The CDR3 DNA follows: TGTGCCAGCAGTCTAGCGGGGGGGCCCGGGGAGCTGTTTTTT. Residues: CASSLAGGPGELFF. J is TRBJ2-2 and V is TRBV27, with 12 positions matching TRBD2. This CDR3 region has 14 residues. V lost 5 bases and J lost 6; bases outside the gene matches: 1. Germline V gives CDR1 MNHEY, CDR2 SMNVEV (reference sequence).

The chain employs TRBV25-1 and TRBJ1-2, with D possibly matching TRBD1 (5 bases). The CDR3 loop spans 14 amino acids. Between the trimmed V and J ends, which lost 3 bases and 8 bases, there was a span of 16 bases. CDR1 and CDR2 from the germline V gene are MGHDK and SYGVNS. The CDR3 sequence: CASSDSLAGLGYTF. The CDR3 DNA reads TGTGCCAGCAGTGATTCCCTGGCAGGGTTGGGCTACACCTTC.

The chain recombines TRBV6-6 with TRBJ1-4; the match to TRBD1 covers 7 bases. The ends lost 0 bases at V and 8 bases at J; junction bases unmatched: 6. Germline V gene sequence: CDR1 MNHNY, CDR2 SVGAGI (reference sequence). The CDR3 consists of 15 residues. CDR3 region: CASSYSTGDYEKLFF. The CDR3 region has the DNA TGTGCCAGCAGTTACTCTACAGGGGATTACGAAAAACTGTTTTTT.

The chain links TRBV5-4 to TRBJ2-5; tentatively, D is TRBD2 (5 bases). Germline V gives CDR1 SGHNT, CDR2 YYREEE (reference sequence). CDR3 length: 13 amino acids. With 9 bases removed from V and 4 bases from J, the gap between germline ends came to 16 bases. The CDR3 reads CATEPGWGETQYF. In DNA form, the CDR3 reads TGTGCCACCGAGCCGGGATGGGGAGAGACCCAGTACTTC.

Turning to this clone: The sample has other DNA sequences that encode this CDR3 too. V usage is TRBV9 and J usage is TRBJ2-3; D unresolved. Germline lookup yields CDR1 SGDLS and CDR2 YYNGEE. V shed 4 bases and J shed 3 bases, with 6 bases lying between them. The CDR3 runs 12 residues. The CDR3 loop is CASSPGTDTQYF. The CDR3 DNA reads as TGTGCCAGCAGCCCCGGGACAGATACGCAGTATTTT.

The chain is built from TRBV23-1 and TRBJ1-2; D gene uncertain. TRBV23-1 is known as an ORF, though its function is uncertain. The CDR3 covers 13 residues. The V end was cut by 4 bases, the J end by 4 bases, with 10 bases between. The CDR3 nucleotides are TGCGCCAGCAGTCTTCGCACTGTCTATGGCTACACCTTC. Protein sequence: CASSLRTVYGYTF.

The chain uses TRBV6-5 and TRBJ1-1, with 8 bases identical to TRBD1. Germline CDR1 is MNHEY and CDR2 is SVGAGI. CDR3 size: 12 residues. V was clipped by 6 bases and J by 7 bases; unmatched bases: 4. The chain's CDR3 is CASRLDRGEAFF. Here the CDR3 DNA reads TGTGCCAGCAGACTCGACAGGGGTGAAGCTTTCTTT.

The V call is TRBV9, the J call TRBJ1-2; 12 positions match TRBD1. The CDR3 is made up of 19 amino acids. Germline loops: CDR1 SGDLS, CDR2 YYNGEE. After removal of 4 bases from V and 0 bases from J, the junction contained 13 bases not matched to a gene. CDR3 nucleotides: TGTGCCAGCAGCCCATCCCTCTCCGGGACAGGGGGCCCTAACTATGGCTACACCTTC. Translation: CASSPSLSGTGGPNYGYTF.

The chain combines TRBV2 with TRBJ1-5; 8 nucleotides agree with TRBD1. This CDR3 is 12 amino acids long. Germline CDR1 reads SNHLY; CDR2 reads FYNNEI. After removal of 6 bases from V and 7 bases from J, the junction contained 2 bases not matched to a gene. The CDR3 reads CASRTGVQPQHF. The CDR3, as DNA: TGTGCCAGCAGGACAGGGGTCCAGCCCCAGCATTTT.

The chain uses TRBV10-3 and TRBJ1-5; 8 nucleotides line up with TRBD1. The CDR3 consists of 14 residues. CDR1 and CDR2 from the germline V gene are ENHRY and SYGVKD. The ends lost 8 bases at V and 2 bases at J; junction bases unmatched: 5. The CDR3 coding sequence is TGTGCCATCCAGGGGGCGCGGGGCAATCAGCCCCAGCATTTT. It yields the protein CAIQGARGNQPQHF.

The gene calls are TRBV27 and TRBJ2-3; 9 bases agree with TRBD1. CDR3 size: 16 residues. The trim removed 8 bases at V and 5 bases at J, leaving 14 bases unmatched. The germline V gene encodes CDR1 MNHEY and CDR2 SMNVEV (reference sequence). CDR3 residues: CASASTGTGWGDTQYF. Written as DNA, the CDR3 is TGTGCCAGCGCTTCAACCGGGACAGGGTGGGGAGATACGCAGTATTTT.

The genes are TRBV7-2 and TRBJ2-7; TRBD2 matches at 16 bases. CDR1 is SGHTA, CDR2 FQGNSA, per germline. The CDR3 spans 19 residues. The junction had 15 bases not matched to a gene; V was cut back by 5 bases and J by 5 bases. This chain's CDR3 is CASSINPGLAGGRSNEQYF. In DNA, the CDR3 is TGTGCCAGCAGCATCAATCCGGGACTAGCGGGGGGGCGGTCGAACGAGCAGTACTTC.

The chain uses TRBV5-1 and TRBJ1-2; D is perhaps TRBD1 (6 bases). Germline CDR1 SGHRS, CDR2 YFSETQ. The CDR3 runs 13 residues. V gave up 7 bases and J gave up 4 bases, with 14 bases separating them. The CDR3 DNA follows: TGCGCCAGCGCGGGTCAGGACAGCTATGGCTACACCTTC. As protein: CASAGQDSYGYTF.

Turning to this clone: This could be a read error, since a much larger clone is one nucleotide away. The chain has TRBV11-3 and TRBJ2-7, with 9 bases aligning to TRBD1. Unmatched junction bases numbered 1, after V lost 5 bases and J lost 2 bases. The CDR3 totals 13 residues. CDR1 is SGHNT and CDR2 is YENEEA in the germline V gene. Here the CDR3 reads CASSRQGAYEQYF. CDR3 nucleotides: TGTGCCAGCAGCCGACAGGGGGCCTACGAGCAGTACTTC.

This sequence joins TRBV16 and TRBJ2-5, with D perhaps TRBD2 (5 bases). The CDR3 is made up of 16 amino acids. The germline CDR1 and CDR2 sequences are KGHSY and FQNENV. Deletions cut 2 bases from V and 5 bases from J, with 18 bases between. The CDR3 DNA sequence: TGTGCCAGCAGCCAAGAAACCGGACTCGGCGGGGAGACCCAGTACTTC. Protein: CASSQETGLGGETQYF.

This clone showed up just once. The gene calls are TRBV28 and TRBJ1-1, with D unclear. V lost 2 bases and J lost 1, with 5 bases in between. Germline CDR1 MDHEN, CDR2 SYDVKM. The CDR3 covers 13 residues. The CDR3 nucleotides are TGTGCCAGCAGTTTACCCAGGAACACTGAAGCTTTCTTT. As protein: CASSLPRNTEAFF.

The chain carries TRBV29-1 and TRBJ1-2, with a weak D call TRBD1 (5 bases). The CDR3 loop spans 14 amino acids. Germline V gene sequence: CDR1 SQVTM, CDR2 ANQGSEA. V was clipped by 4 bases and J by 6 bases, with 18 bases between them. The CDR3 sequence: CSVVPGGGKDGYTF. The CDR3 DNA is TGCAGCGTTGTGCCCGGGGGGGGAAAGGATGGCTACACCTTC.

This rearrangement joins TRBV7-2 to TRBJ2-7; TRBD1 matches 8 bases. V trimming: 5 bases; J trimming: 7 bases; junction bases outside the gene matches: 10. The CDR3 consists of 14 residues. CDR1 and CDR2 from the germline V gene are SGHTA and FQGNSA. The CDR3 bases are TGTGCCAGCAGCCCTAGAGGACAGGGCTTTGAGCAGTACTTC. Amino acid sequence: CASSPRGQGFEQYF.

This clone showed up just once. This sequence joins TRBV9 and TRBJ1-1; no definite D call. V was trimmed by 3 bases and J by 2 bases, leaving 8 bases between them. From germline, CDR1 is SGDLS and CDR2 YYNGEE. This CDR3 contains 13 residues. The CDR3 reads CASSETGNTEAFF. CDR3 sequence (DNA): TGTGCCAGCAGCGAGACGGGTAACACTGAAGCTTTCTTT.

The genes are TRBV9 and TRBJ2-3; unclear D gene. CDR3 size: 13 residues. V was clipped by 0 bases and J by 3 bases, with 5 bases between them. Germline lookup yields CDR1 SGDLS and CDR2 YYNGEE. CDR3 loop: CASSVAVTDTQYF. The CDR3 nucleotides are TGTGCCAGCAGCGTAGCGGTGACAGATACGCAGTATTTT. The full variable domain, completed using reference TRBV9 and TRBJ2-3, is DSGVTQTPKHLITATGQRVTLRCSPRSGDLSVYWYQQSLDQGLQFLIQYYNGEERAKGNILERFSAQQFPDLHSELNLSSLELGDSALYFCASSVAVTDTQYFGPGTRLTVL.

V and J are TRBV12-5 and TRBJ1-2; no reliable D call. There are 12 residues in the CDR3. The V end was cut by 6 bases, the J end by 4 bases, with 9 bases between. Germline-derived CDR1 and CDR2 are LGHNT and FRNRAP. The CDR3 protein is CASGPPRYGYTF. CDR3 DNA sequence: TGTGCTAGTGGCCCCCCGCGCTATGGCTACACCTTC.